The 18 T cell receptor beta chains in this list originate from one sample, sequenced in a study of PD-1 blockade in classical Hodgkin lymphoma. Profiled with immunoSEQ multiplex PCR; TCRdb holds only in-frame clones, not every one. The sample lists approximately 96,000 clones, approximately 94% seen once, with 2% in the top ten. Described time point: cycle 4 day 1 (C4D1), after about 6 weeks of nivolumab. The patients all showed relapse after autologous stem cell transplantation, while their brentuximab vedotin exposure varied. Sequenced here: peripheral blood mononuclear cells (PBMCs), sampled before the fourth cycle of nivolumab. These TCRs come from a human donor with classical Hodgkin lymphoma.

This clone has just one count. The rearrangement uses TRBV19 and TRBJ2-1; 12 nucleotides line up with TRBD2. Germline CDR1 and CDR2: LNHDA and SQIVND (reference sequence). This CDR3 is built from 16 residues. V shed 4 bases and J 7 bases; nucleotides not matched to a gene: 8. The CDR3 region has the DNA TGTGCCAGTAGTACTAGACTAGCGGGAGCCTCAAATGAGCAGTTCTTC. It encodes CASSTRLAGASNEQFF.

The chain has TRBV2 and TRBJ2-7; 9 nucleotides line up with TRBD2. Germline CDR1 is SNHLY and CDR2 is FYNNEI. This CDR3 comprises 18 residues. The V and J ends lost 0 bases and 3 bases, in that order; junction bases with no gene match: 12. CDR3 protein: CASSEASSSELAGYEQYF. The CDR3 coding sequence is TGTGCCAGCAGTGAAGCTTCTTCTTCGGAACTAGCGGGCTACGAGCAGTACTTC.

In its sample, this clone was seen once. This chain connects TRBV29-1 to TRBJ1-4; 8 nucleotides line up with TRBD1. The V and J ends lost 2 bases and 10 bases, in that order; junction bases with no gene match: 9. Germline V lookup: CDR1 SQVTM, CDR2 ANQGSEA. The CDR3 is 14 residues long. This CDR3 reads CSVEPPGQEGKLFF. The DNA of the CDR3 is TGCAGCGTTGAACCCCCGGGACAGGAAGGAAAACTGTTTTTT.

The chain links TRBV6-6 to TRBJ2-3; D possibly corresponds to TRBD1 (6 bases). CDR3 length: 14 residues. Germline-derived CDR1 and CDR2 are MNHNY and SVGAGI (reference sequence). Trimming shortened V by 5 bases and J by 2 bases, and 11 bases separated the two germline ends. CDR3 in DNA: TGTGCCAGCAGTACTGGGGGCAACACAGATACGCAGTATTTT. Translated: CASSTGGNTDTQYF.

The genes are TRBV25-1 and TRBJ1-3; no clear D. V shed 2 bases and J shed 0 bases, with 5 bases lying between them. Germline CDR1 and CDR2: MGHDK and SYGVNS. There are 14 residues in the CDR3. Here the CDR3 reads CASSEGLSGNTIYF. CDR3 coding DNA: TGTGCCAGCAGTGAAGGGCTCTCTGGAAACACCATATATTTT.

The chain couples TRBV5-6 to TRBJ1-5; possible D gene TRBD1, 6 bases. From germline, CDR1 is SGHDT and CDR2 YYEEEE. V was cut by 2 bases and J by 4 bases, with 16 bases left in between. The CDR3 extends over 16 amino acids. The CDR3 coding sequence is TGTGCCAGCAGCTTCGGGGGGCGGTTTGGTAATCAGCCCCAGCATTTT. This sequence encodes CASSFGGRFGNQPQHF.

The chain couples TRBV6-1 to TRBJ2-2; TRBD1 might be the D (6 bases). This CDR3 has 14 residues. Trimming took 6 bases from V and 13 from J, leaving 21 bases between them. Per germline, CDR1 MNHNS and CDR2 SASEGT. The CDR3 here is CASSVDRTGRGLFF. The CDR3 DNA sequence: TGTGCCAGCAGCGTGGATCGAACAGGGAGAGGGCTGTTTTTT.

CDR3 region: CAWYRQTLMGAFF. The CDR3 DNA reads as TGTGCCTGGTACAGACAGACTTTAATGGGAGCTTTCTTT. This chain joins TRBV30 and TRBJ1-1; a possible D gene is TRBD1 (5 bases). V gave up 5 bases and J gave up 10 bases, with 20 bases separating them. The CDR3 sequence is 13 residues long. The germline V gene encodes CDR1 GTSNPN and CDR2 SVGIG (reference sequence).

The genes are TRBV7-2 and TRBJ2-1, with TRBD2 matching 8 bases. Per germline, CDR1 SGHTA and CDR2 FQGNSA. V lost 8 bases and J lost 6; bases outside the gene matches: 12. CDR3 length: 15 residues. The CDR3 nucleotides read TGTGCCAGCTCCTTGGCGGGAGGCCGCTCCAATGAGCAGTTCTTC. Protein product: CASSLAGGRSNEQFF.

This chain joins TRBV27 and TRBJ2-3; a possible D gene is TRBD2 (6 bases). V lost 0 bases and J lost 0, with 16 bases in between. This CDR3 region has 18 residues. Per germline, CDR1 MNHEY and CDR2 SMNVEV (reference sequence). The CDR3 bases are TGTGCCAGCAGTTTATCAAGCTGGGTAGCGGCTAGCACAGATACGCAGTATTTT. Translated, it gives CASSLSSWVAASTDTQYF.

CDR3 region: CASSPELADEQFF. The DNA for the CDR3 is TGTGCCAGCTCACCAGAGCTAGCGGATGAGCAGTTCTTC. The chain carries TRBV18 and TRBJ2-1; TRBD2 matches at 7 bases. The length of the CDR3 is 13 residues. After removal of 2 bases from V and 8 bases from J, the junction contained 3 bases not matched to a gene. Germline V lookup: CDR1 KGHSH, CDR2 LQKENI.

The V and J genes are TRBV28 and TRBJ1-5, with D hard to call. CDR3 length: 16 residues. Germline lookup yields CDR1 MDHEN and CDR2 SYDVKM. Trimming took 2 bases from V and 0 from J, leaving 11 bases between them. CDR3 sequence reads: CASSLGGFPSNQPQHF. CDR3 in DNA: TGTGCCAGCAGTTTAGGTGGCTTCCCTAGCAATCAGCCCCAGCATTTT.

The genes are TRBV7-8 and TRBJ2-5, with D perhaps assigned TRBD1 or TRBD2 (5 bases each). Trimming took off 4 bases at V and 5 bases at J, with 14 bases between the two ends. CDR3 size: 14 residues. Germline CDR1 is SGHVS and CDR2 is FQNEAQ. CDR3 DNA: TGTGCCAGCAGCTCGGGACGCCTCAGGGAGACCCAGTACTTC. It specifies CASSSGRLRETQYF.

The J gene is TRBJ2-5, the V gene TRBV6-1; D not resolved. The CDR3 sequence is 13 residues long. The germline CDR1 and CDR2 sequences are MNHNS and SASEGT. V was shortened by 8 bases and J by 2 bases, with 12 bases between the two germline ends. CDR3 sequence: CASARAIQETQYF. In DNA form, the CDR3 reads TGTGCCAGCGCTAGGGCGATTCAAGAGACCCAGTACTTC.

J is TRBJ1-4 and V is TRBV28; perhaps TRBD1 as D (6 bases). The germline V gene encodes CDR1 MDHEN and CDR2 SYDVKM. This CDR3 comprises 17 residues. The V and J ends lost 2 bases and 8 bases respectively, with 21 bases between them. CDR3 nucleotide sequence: TGTGCCAGCAGTTTAATAGGGGGTCTCGGGGATAGAGAAAAACTGTTTTTT. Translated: CASSLIGGLGDREKLFF. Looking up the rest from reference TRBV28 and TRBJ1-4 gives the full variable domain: DVKVTQSSRYLVKRTGEKVFLECVQDMDHENMFWYRQDPGLGLRLIYFSYDVKMKEKGDIPEGYSVSREKKERFSLILESASTNQTSMYLCASSLIGGLGDREKLFFGSGTQLSVL.

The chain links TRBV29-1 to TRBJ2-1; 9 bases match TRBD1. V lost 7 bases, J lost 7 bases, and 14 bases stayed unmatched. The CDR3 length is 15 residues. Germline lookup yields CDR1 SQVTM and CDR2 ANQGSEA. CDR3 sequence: CSALPGQGTLNEQFF. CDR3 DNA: TGCAGCGCCTTACCGGGACAGGGAACCCTAAATGAGCAGTTCTTC.

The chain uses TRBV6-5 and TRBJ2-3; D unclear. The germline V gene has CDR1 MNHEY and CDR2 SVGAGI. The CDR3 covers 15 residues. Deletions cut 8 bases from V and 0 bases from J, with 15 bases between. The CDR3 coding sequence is TGTGCCAGCCGTACTCTGCCTCATAGCACAGATACGCAGTATTTT. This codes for CASRTLPHSTDTQYF.

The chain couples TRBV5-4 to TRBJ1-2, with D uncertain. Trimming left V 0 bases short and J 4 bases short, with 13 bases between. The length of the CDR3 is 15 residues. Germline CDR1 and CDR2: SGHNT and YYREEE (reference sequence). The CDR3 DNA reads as TGTGCCAGCAGCTTGGTCGGGAAGAGAGGCTATGGCTACACCTTC. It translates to CASSLVGKRGYGYTF.